This T cell receptor beta chain was recovered during a study of beta chain features in type 1 diabetes. Study-wide findings and caveats: Any role of HLA type in TCRB rearrangement remained unresolved here. Shorter TCRB CDR3s, moderately but significantly so, were found in Type 1 diabetes patients in all four CD4+ subsets. Comparison showed that naive, central memory and Treg TCRB repertoires appeared more similar among patients than among healthy donors.

In all sorted populations, purity surpassed 98%. Every bit of the isolated RNA underwent reverse transcription, so sequencing read expressed TCRB transcripts. The study sequenced naive, central memory and regulatory T cell samples to an average of roughly 3.4 million reads. Using immunoSEQ multiplex PCR, the repertoire was profiled, and TCRdb retains in-frame clones only, with some absent. The sample lists about 270,000 clones, more than 13% seen once, with 0.015% to 0.02% in the top ten. A few counts support this clone. Its target is not known. This sequence was found in a man between 25 and 39 years old with type 1 diabetes. The sequencing sample was made of naive CD4+ T cells from blood.

The DNA of the CDR3 is TGTGCCAGCAGCCCTGGCAGAAACTCCTACGAGCAGTACTTC. Translating gives CASSPGRNSYEQYF. V and J are TRBV7-8 and TRBJ2-7; the D is unclear. The ends were cut back, 5 bases at V and 0 bases at J, with 11 bases in the middle. Germline assignment: CDR1 SGHVS and CDR2 FQNEAQ. The length of the CDR3 is 14 residues.